These 5 T cell receptor beta chains were sequenced from one sample in a study of cytomegalovirus exposure and HLA in healthy donors. Primers included in the PCR were 60 Vbeta and 13 Jbeta primers. Produced via immunoSEQ multiplex PCR; TCRdb's table is partial and in-frame only. This sample yields around 130,000 clones, of which 81% are seen a single time; less than 6.5% belongs to the top ten. The specimen sequenced was PBMCs. All receptors come from a woman aged 35 to 49 in good health and CMV-seropositive.

CDR3 residues: CASRSGTGDYGYTF. CDR3 coding DNA: TGTGCCAGCAGAAGCGGGACAGGGGACTATGGCTACACCTTC. The V and J genes are TRBV6-5 and TRBJ1-2, with 10 bases identical to TRBD1. The V gene end was trimmed by 6 bases and the J gene end by 3 bases; junction bases not matched to a gene: 4. This CDR3 is built from 14 residues. Germline lookup yields CDR1 MNHEY and CDR2 SVGAGI.

The chain recombines TRBV6-5 with TRBJ2-2, with 8 bases identical to TRBD2. The CDR3 loop spans 16 amino acids. Germline assignment: CDR1 MNHEY and CDR2 SVGAGI. V lost 0 bases, J lost 4 bases, and 4 bases stayed unmatched. CDR3: CASSYSLGGVTGELFF. The CDR3, as DNA: TGTGCCAGCAGTTACTCTCTCGGGGGGGTCACCGGGGAGCTGTTTTTT.

This clone has a single count. The V gene is TRBV7-8, the J gene TRBJ2-1; 9 bases are a match to TRBD2. The CDR3 extends over 16 amino acids. V lost 4 bases to trimming and J lost 3 bases; unmatched junction nucleotides: 7. CDR1 and CDR2 (germline): SGHVS, FQNEAQ. CDR3: CASSSSPTSGYNEQFF. Written as DNA, the CDR3 is TGTGCCAGCAGCTCCTCCCCGACTAGCGGCTACAATGAGCAGTTCTTC.

The chain recombines TRBV4-1 with TRBJ2-2; 8 bases are shared with TRBD2. The CDR3 runs 17 residues. V gave up 0 bases and J gave up 4 bases; unmatched junction bases: 7. CDR1 is MGHRA and CDR2 is YSYEKL in the germline V gene. The CDR3 DNA sequence: TGCGCCAGCAGCCAAGAAGGAGCGGGAGTCGGCACCGGGGAGCTGTTTTTT. This encodes CASSQEGAGVGTGELFF.

CDR3 residues: CASSLVRQEQGQAFF. CDR3 bases: TGCGCCAGCAGCTTGGTTCGTCAGGAGCAGGGCCAAGCTTTCTTT. This sequence joins TRBV5-1 and TRBJ1-1, with a possible D match to TRBD1 (5 bases). Germline V CDR1 and CDR2: SGHRS, YFSETQ. Trimming removed 0 bases from V and 9 bases from J, with 18 bases in between. This CDR3 region has 15 residues.